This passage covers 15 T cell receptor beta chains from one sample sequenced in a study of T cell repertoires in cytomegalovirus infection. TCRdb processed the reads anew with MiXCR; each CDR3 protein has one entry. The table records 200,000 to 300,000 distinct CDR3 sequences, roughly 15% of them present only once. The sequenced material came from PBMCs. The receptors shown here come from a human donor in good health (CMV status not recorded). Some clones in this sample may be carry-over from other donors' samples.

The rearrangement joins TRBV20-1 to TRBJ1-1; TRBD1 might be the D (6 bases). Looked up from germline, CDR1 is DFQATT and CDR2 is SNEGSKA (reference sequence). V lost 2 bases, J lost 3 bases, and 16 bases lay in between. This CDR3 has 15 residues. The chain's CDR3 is CSARSPGTTYTEAFF. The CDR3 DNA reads TGCAGTGCTAGATCCCCTGGGACAACCTACACTGAAGCTTTCTTT.

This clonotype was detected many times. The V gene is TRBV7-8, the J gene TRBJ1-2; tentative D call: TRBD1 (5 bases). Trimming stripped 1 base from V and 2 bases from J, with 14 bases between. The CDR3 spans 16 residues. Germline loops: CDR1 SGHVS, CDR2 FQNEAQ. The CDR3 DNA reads TGTGCCAGCAGCTTAGGAGGGCTCAGGGAGAACTATGGCTACACCTTC. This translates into CASSLGGLRENYGYTF.

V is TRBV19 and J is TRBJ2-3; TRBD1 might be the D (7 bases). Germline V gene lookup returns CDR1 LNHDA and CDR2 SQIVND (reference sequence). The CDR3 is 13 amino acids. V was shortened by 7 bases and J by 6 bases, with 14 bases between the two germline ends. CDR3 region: CASTGGGGDTQYF. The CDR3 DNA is TGTGCCAGTACCGGAGGGGGCGGTGATACGCAGTATTTT.

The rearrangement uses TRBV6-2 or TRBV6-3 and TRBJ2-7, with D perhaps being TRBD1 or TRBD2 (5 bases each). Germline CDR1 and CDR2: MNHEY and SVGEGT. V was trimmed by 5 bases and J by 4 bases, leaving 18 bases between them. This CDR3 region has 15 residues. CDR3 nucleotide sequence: TGTGCCAGCAGTCAGCAGGGACGGAGTGTGTACGAGCAGTACTTC. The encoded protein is CASSQQGRSVYEQYF.

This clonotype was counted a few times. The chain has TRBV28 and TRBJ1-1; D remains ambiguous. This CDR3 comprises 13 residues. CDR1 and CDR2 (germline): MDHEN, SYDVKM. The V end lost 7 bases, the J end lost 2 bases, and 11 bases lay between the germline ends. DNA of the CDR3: TGTGCCAGCAAATTCTTAGACAACACTGAAGCTTTCTTT. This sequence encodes CASKFLDNTEAFF.

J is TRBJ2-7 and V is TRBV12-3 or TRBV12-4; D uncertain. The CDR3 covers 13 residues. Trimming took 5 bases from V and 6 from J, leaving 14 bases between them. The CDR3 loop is CASSRVGGVEQYF. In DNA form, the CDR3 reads TGTGCCAGCAGTCGAGTAGGCGGAGTCGAGCAGTACTTC.

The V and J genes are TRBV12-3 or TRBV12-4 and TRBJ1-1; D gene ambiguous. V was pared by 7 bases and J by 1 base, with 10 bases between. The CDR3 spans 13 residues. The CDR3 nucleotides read TGTGCCAGCACCCCGGACGGGAACACTGAAGCTTTCTTT. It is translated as CASTPDGNTEAFF.

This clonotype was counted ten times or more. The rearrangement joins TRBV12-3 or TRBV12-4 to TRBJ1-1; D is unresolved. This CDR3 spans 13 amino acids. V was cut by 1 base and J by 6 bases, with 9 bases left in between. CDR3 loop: CASSLVVGAEAFF. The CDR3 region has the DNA TGTGCCAGCAGTTTAGTAGTGGGAGCTGAAGCTTTCTTT.

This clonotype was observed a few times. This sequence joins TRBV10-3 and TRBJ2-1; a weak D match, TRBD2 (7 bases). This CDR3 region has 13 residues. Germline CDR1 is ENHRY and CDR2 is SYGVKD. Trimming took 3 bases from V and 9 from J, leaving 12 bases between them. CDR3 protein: CAISDGGHGEQFF. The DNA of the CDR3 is TGTGCCATCAGTGACGGGGGGCACGGTGAGCAGTTCTTC.

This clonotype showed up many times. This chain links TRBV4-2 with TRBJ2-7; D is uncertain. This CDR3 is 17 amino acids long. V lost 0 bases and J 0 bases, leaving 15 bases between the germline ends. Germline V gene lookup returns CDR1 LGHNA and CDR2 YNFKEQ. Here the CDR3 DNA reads TGTGCCAGCAGCCAAGAAAGGGTGGCGACATCCTCCTACGAGCAGTACTTC. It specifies CASSQERVATSSYEQYF.

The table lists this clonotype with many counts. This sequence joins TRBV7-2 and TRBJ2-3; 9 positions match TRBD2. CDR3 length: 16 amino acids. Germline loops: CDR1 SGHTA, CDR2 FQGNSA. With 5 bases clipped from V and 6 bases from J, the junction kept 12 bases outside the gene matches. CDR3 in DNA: TGTGCCAGCAGCCCGCGCCGGGGACTAGCAGGTGATACGCAGTATTTT. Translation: CASSPRRGLAGDTQYF.

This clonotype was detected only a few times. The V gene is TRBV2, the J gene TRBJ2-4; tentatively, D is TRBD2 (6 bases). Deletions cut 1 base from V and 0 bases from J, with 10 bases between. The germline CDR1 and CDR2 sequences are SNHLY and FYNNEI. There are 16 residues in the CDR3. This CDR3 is CASSEEWGLAKNIQYF. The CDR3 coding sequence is TGTGCCAGCAGTGAAGAATGGGGACTAGCCAAAAACATTCAGTACTTC.

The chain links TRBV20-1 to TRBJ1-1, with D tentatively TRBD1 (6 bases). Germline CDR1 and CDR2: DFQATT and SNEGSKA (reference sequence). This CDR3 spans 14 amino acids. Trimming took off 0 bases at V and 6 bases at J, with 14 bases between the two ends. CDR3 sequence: CSARDLRGYAEAFF. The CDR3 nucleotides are TGCAGTGCTAGAGATCTGAGGGGGTACGCTGAAGCTTTCTTT.

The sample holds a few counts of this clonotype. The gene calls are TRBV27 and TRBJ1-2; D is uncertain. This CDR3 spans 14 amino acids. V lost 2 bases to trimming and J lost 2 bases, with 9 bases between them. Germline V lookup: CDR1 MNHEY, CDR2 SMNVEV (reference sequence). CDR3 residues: CASSLQGANYGYTF. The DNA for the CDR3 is TGTGCCAGCAGTTTACAAGGAGCGAACTATGGCTACACCTTC.

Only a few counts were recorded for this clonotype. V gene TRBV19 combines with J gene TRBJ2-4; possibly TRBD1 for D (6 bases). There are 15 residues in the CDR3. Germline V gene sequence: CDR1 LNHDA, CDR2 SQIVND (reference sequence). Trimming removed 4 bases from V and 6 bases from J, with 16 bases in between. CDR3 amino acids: CASSTHSLGANIQYF. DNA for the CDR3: TGTGCCAGTAGTACCCATTCCCTGGGGGCAAACATTCAGTACTTC.